The rows below give T cell receptor beta chains drawn from one sample of a study of T cell responses to AZD1222 COVID-19 vaccine. Produced via immunoSEQ multiplex PCR; TCRdb's table is partial and in-frame only. The profile covers 160,000 or so clones, with about 89% appearing a single time and 1.6% taken by the ten largest. The specimen comprised peripheral blood, sampled on day 0 of AZD1222 vaccination. The receptors here all came from an adult in good health. Both conserved end residues are part of each CDR3. A D gene is named only where the DNA matches it firmly. The size entry is marked missing in some rows and otherwise reads once, few, many or a size class.

>TRBV10-1|-|TRBJ2-3|-
CASSESAGAADTQYF
TGCGCCAGCAGTGAGTCTGCAGGGGCGGCAGATACGCAGTATTTT
>TRBV18|-|TRBJ1-2|TRBD1
CASSGTGDYGYTF
TGTGCCAGCTCAGGAACAGGGGACTATGGCTACACCTTC
>TRBV30|-|TRBJ1-1|-
CAWRKSGNTEAFF
TGTGCCTGGAGAAAATCAGGGAACACTGAAGCTTTCTTT
>TRBV20-1|-|TRBJ1-5|-
CSASSPGLRYSNQPQHF
TGCAGTGCTAGTAGTCCAGGGCTGCGATATAGCAATCAGCCCCAGCATTTT
>TRBV6-1|once|TRBJ1-1|-
CASSEARSTAAFF
TGTGCCAGCAGTGAAGCGAGGTCAACAGCGGCTTTCTTT
>TRBV24-1|-|TRBJ1-1|-
CATSVAGATEAFF
TGTGCCACCAGTGTAGCGGGGGCGACTGAAGCTTTCTTT
>TRBV30|-|TRBJ1-1|-
CAWSAGRSAFF
TGTGCCTGGAGTGCGGGGCGGAGCGCTTTCTTT
>TRBV20-1|-|TRBJ2-3|TRBD2
CSSAGEEQYF
TGCAGTTCCGCGGGAGAGGAGCAGTATTTT
>TRBV19|-|TRBJ1-3|-
CASSAPRGLGSGNTIYF
TGTGCCAGTAGTGCACCGCGCGGACTCGGTTCTGGAAACACCATATATTTT
>TRBV6-4|-|TRBJ2-1|TRBD2
CASSETSGSYNEQFF
TGTGCCAGCAGTGAGACTAGCGGGAGCTACAATGAGCAGTTCTTC
>TRBV7-9|-|TRBJ1-6|TRBD1
CASSAGQGDNSPLHF
TGTGCCAGCAGCGCAGGGCAGGGGGATAATTCACCCCTCCACTTT
>TRBV7-2|few|TRBJ2-7|-
CASSLGTYEQYF
TGTGCCAGCAGCTTAGGGACATACGAGCAGTACTTC
>TRBV2|-|TRBJ2-7|-
CASSEAAGGAYEQYF
TGTGCCAGCAGTGAAGCCGCAGGCGGGGCCTACGAGCAGTACTTC
>TRBV20-1|-|TRBJ1-2|-
CSGTYGYTF
TGCAGTGGGACGTATGGCTACACCTTC
>TRBV28|-|TRBJ1-2|-
CASSSGKELRGYTF
TGTGCCAGCAGTTCAGGGAAGGAACTTCGTGGCTACACCTTC
>TRBV27|-|TRBJ1-2|-
CASSYSVNYGYTF
TGTGCCAGCAGTTACAGCGTTAACTATGGCTACACCTTC
>TRBV11-2|-|TRBJ2-1|TRBD2
CASSANSGRGNEQFF
TGTGCCAGCAGCGCAAACAGCGGGAGGGGGAATGAGCAGTTCTTC
>TRBV9|once|TRBJ2-1|TRBD2
CASSVLAGAYNEQFF
TGTGCCAGCAGCGTCTTAGCGGGAGCCTACAATGAGCAGTTCTTC
>TRBV7-2|-|TRBJ1-6|TRBD1
CASSFRTGASPLHF
TGTGCCAGCAGCTTTAGGACAGGGGCTTCACCCCTCCACTTT
>TRBV12-2|once|TRBJ1-5|-
CASRLVRQGMCNQPQHF
TGTGCAAGTCGCTTAGTGAGACAGGGTATGTGCAATCAGCCCCAGCATTTT
>TRBV2|-|TRBJ1-6|-
CASSITQDPYNSPLHF
TGTGCCAGCAGCATCACACAGGATCCCTATAATTCACCCCTCCACTTT
>TRBV5-4|-|TRBJ1-6|TRBD1
CASSYLGTGNNSPLHF
TGTGCCAGCAGCTACCTTGGGACAGGCAATAATTCACCCCTCCACTTT
>TRBV18|-|TRBJ1-5|-
CASSADSSNQPQHF
TGTGCCAGCTCAGCGGACAGTAGCAATCAGCCCCAGCATTTT
>TRBV7-9|few|TRBJ1-6|-
CASTRQENSPLHF
TGTGCCAGCACCAGACAGGAGAATTCACCCCTCCACTTT
>TRBV5-1|-|TRBJ2-3|-
CASSLDIPALGDTQYF
TGCGCCAGCAGCTTGGACATTCCCGCCTTGGGAGATACGCAGTATTTT
>TRBV9|few|TRBJ1-2|TRBD1
CASSPRGTGYGYTF
TGTGCCAGCAGCCCCCGCGGGACAGGGTATGGCTACACCTTC
>TRBV4-3|-|TRBJ2-7|-
CASSQGVQGAEQYF
TGCGCCAGCAGCCAAGGGGTACAGGGTGCCGAGCAGTACTTC
>TRBV29-1|-|TRBJ2-2|-
CSVDLGTGELFF
TGCAGCGTTGATCTGGGTACCGGGGAGCTGTTTTTT
>TRBV19|-|TRBJ1-2|-
CASSPRGAGVTF
TGTGCCAGTAGTCCAAGGGGGGCTGGTGTCACCTTC
>TRBV5-1|-|TRBJ1-6|TRBD1
CASTTGGSLSPLHF
TGCGCCAGTACTACAGGGGGCTCCCTTTCACCCCTCCACTTT
>TRBV9|-|TRBJ2-7|-
CASSVGSLSYEQYF
TGTGCCAGCAGCGTAGGCTCCCTCTCCTACGAGCAGTACTTC
>TRBV5-1|-|TRBJ1-4|-
CASQRTQDGEKLFF
TGCGCCAGCCAAAGGACACAGGATGGAGAAAAACTGTTTTTT
>TRBV30|-|TRBJ2-7|TRBD2
CAWRWGGAYEQYF
TGTGCCTGGAGGTGGGGGGGAGCCTACGAGCAGTACTTC
>TRBV19|-|TRBJ1-6|-
CASPPGRSVAPLHF
TGTGCCAGTCCCCCCGGGAGGAGTGTCGCACCCCTCCACTTT
>TRBV28|few|TRBJ1-4|TRBD1
CASSFRGTVNEKLFF
TGTGCCAGCAGTTTTAGGGGGACAGTAAATGAAAAACTGTTTTTT
>TRBV6-5|-|TRBJ1-1|TRBD1
CASRRTGLNTEAFF
TGTGCCAGCAGAAGGACAGGACTGAACACTGAAGCTTTCTTT
>TRBV11-2|once|TRBJ2-1|-
CASSLHGSSYNEQFF
TGTGCCAGCAGCTTACACGGAAGCTCCTACAATGAGCAGTTCTTC
>TRBV6-5|once|TRBJ1-1|TRBD1
CASSFWGQSNTEAFF
TGTGCCAGCAGTTTTTGGGGACAGTCGAACACTGAAGCTTTCTTT
>TRBV7-2|-|TRBJ2-5|-
CASSLDALRSKTQYF
TGTGCCAGCAGCTTAGACGCACTGCGGTCCAAGACCCAGTACTTC
>TRBV15|-|TRBJ1-5|TRBD1
CATTKSRDRYSNQPQHF
TGTGCCACCACCAAGTCCCGGGACAGGTATAGCAATCAGCCCCAGCATTTT
>TRBV18|-|TRBJ1-3|-
CASSPREVSGNTIYF
TGTGCCAGCTCACCCAGGGAAGTCTCCGGAAACACCATATATTTT
>TRBV28|-|TRBJ1-6|-
CASSDRNSPLHF
TGTGCCAGCAGTGACAGGAATTCACCCCTCCACTTT
>TRBV5-1|-|TRBJ2-3|TRBD2
CASSPGLRPRIPDTQYF
TGCGCCAGCAGCCCGGGACTAAGGCCCCGAATCCCAGATACGCAGTATTTT
>TRBV3-1/TRBV3-2|-|TRBJ1-6|TRBD1
CASSPSAGGYNSPLHF
TGTGCCAGCAGCCCAAGCGCAGGGGGTTATAATTCACCCCTCCACTTT
>TRBV11-2|-|TRBJ2-2|-
CASSLLGPKTGELFF
TGTGCCAGCAGCCTCTTGGGCCCGAAGACCGGGGAGCTGTTTTTT
>TRBV25-1|-|TRBJ1-6|-
CASHLGGTGSPLHF
TGTGCCAGCCACCTAGGGGGGACCGGTTCACCCCTCCACTTT
>TRBV5-1|-|TRBJ2-2|TRBD1
CATHDRDNTGELFF
TGCGCCACCCACGACAGGGATAACACCGGGGAGCTGTTTTTT
>TRBV30|-|TRBJ1-4|-
CAWSRGLSEKLFF
TGTGCCTGGAGTCGGGGGCTCAGTGAAAAACTGTTTTTT
>TRBV29-1|once|TRBJ1-4|-
CSVGHGGEKLFF
TGCAGCGTTGGACACGGGGGTGAAAAACTGTTTTTT
>TRBV7-8|-|TRBJ1-4|-
CASSPPNEKLFF
TGTGCCAGCAGCCCCCCGAACGAAAAACTGTTTTTT
>TRBV6-6|-|TRBJ1-2|-
CATQGGGGYTF
TGTGCCACTCAGGGAGGCGGTGGCTACACCTTC
>TRBV20-1|-|TRBJ1-4|-
CSASRRSNEKLFF
TGCAGTGCTAGTCGCAGGTCTAATGAAAAACTGTTTTTT
>TRBV5-1|-|TRBJ1-3|TRBD1
CASSPGTGSIGNTIYF
TGCGCCAGCAGCCCCGGGACAGGGAGTATCGGAAACACCATATATTTT
>TRBV3-1/TRBV3-2|-|TRBJ2-1|TRBD2
CASSQGLAEDGNEQFF
TGTGCCAGCAGCCAAGGACTAGCTGAAGATGGGAATGAGCAGTTCTTC
>TRBV28|-|TRBJ1-4|TRBD1
CASSSWDRVNEKLFF
TGTGCCAGCAGTTCATGGGACAGGGTCAATGAAAAACTGTTTTTT